This TCR beta chain was documented in a study of read filtering for tumor transcriptome and immune sequencing. Study-wide background: By R-ISS, stages I, II and III held about 8, 16 and 7 patients. IR-seq gave about 3.5 to 10.27 million TCR reads per sample; RNA-seq gave roughly 80 to 1,300. General observations from the study: Dropping single-read clonotypes raised IR-seq and RNA-seq shared-clonotype correlation.

This clonotype was seen ten or more times. Its antigen is as yet unknown. The germline V gene has CDR1 SQVTM and CDR2 ANQGSEA. The V end was cut by 4 bases, the J end by 5 bases, with 14 bases between. This CDR3 has 13 residues. Molecular barcoded adaptors covering alpha/delta and beta/gamma chains were used on approximately 400 ng RNA. Via MiXCR, TCRdb re-called the reads, giving one row per CDR3 protein. Of 43,000 or so distinct CDR3 sequences detected, roughly a fifth appear once; the ten largest clones hold approximately 38%. The sequencing sample was made of a population of CD138-negative cells sorted from bone marrow. The sequence was obtained from a donor aged 40 or over with multiple myeloma. J is TRBJ2-5 and V is TRBV29-1; a possible D gene is TRBD2 (5 bases). The CDR3 protein is CSVGWRSGETQYF. Written as DNA, the CDR3 is TGCAGCGTTGGGTGGAGGTCGGGGGAGACCCAGTACTTC.